These 19 T cell receptor beta chains were sequenced from one sample in a study of OX40 agonist ivuxolimab in advanced cancers. TCRdb's table, derived via immunoSEQ multiplex PCR, lists solely in-frame clones and lacks some. The repertoire holds around 79,000 clones, with 90% to 95% as singletons. This specimen was CD4+ or CD8+ T cells sorted from blood, taken in a trial of the OX40 agonist ivuxolimab. The receptor source for this set is an adult with an advanced solid tumor such as melanoma, head and neck, liver or kidney cancer.

The V call is TRBV5-8, the J call TRBJ2-3; D gene uncertain. Germline V gives CDR1 SGHTS, CDR2 YDEGEE. Trimming pared 0 bases from V and 1 base from J, leaving 9 bases between. CDR3 length: 15 residues. The CDR3 reads CASSLGFGGTDTQYF. The CDR3 region has the DNA TGTGCCAGCAGCTTGGGGTTTGGCGGCACAGATACGCAGTATTTT.

The V and J genes are TRBV21-1 and TRBJ2-2. TRBV21-1 constitutes a pseudogene. The CDR3 length is 18 residues. CDR3 sequence: CASSTWDDLHANTGELFF. CDR3 coding DNA: TGTGCCAGCAGCACGTGGGACGACCTACACGCGAACACCGGGGAGCTGTTTTTT.

V and J are TRBV6-5 and TRBJ1-2; D ambiguous. The length of the CDR3 is 15 residues. V was pared by 3 bases and J by 2 bases, with 13 bases between. The germline V gene encodes CDR1 MNHEY and CDR2 SVGAGI. For the CDR3, the DNA is TGTGCCAGCAGTTATGGTTTGGGGTCGAACTATGGCTACACCTTC. Translated, it gives CASSYGLGSNYGYTF.

The CDR3 bases are TGTGCCAGTAGTATAATCCGGGACTCGCGCTCCTACGAGCAGTACTTC. The encoded protein is CASSIIRDSRSYEQYF. V and J are TRBV19 and TRBJ2-7; possible D gene TRBD2, 6 bases. Germline lookup yields CDR1 LNHDA and CDR2 SQIVND (reference sequence). V was shortened by 2 bases and J by 0 bases, with 14 bases between the two germline ends. The CDR3 is 16 residues long.

This rearrangement joins TRBV7-8 to TRBJ2-3, with 8 bases identical to TRBD1. With V trimmed by 2 bases and J by 10 bases, 11 bases remained unmatched. The CDR3 is 15 amino acids. Germline values: CDR1 SGHVS, CDR2 FQNEAQ. The CDR3 DNA is TGTGCCAGCAGCTTAAGTCGGCTAGGACAGGGACCGCAGTATTTT. Its protein is CASSLSRLGQGPQYF.

The V call is TRBV7-2, the J call TRBJ2-3; no definite D call. Germline V lookup: CDR1 SGHTA, CDR2 FQGNSA. Trimming took 5 bases from V and 1 from J, leaving 10 bases between them. This CDR3 region has 14 residues. The CDR3, as DNA: TGTGCCAGCAGCCCCGGGCCTCGCACAGATACGCAGTATTTT. Its translation: CASSPGPRTDTQYF.

The chain is built from TRBV4-3 and TRBJ1-4, with D possibly being TRBD1 (6 bases). This CDR3 contains 15 residues. Germline assignment: CDR1 LGHNA and CDR2 YSLEER. Trimming removed 0 bases from V and 5 bases from J, with 10 bases in between. CDR3 coding DNA: TGCGCCAGCAGCCAAGACGAAGGGGGGAATGAAAAACTGTTTTTT. Translation: CASSQDEGGNEKLFF.

This clone was seen just once. The CDR3 here is CASSPGPQGTQYF. The CDR3 DNA is TGTGCCAGCAGTCCGGGACCTCAGGGGACCCAGTACTTC. The V call is TRBV6-5, the J call TRBJ2-5; D is possibly TRBD1 or TRBD2 (5 bases each). This CDR3 spans 13 amino acids. V shed 5 bases and J shed 7 bases, with 14 bases lying between them. Germline CDR1 is MNHEY and CDR2 is SVGAGI.

This clone showed up just once. V is TRBV10-3 and J is TRBJ1-2, with D unresolved. V lost 2 bases and J lost 8, with 12 bases in between. CDR1 and CDR2 (germline): ENHRY, SYGVKD. The CDR3 consists of 13 residues. The CDR3 region has the DNA TGTGCCATCAGTGAGGCCAGCCGCTTCGGCTACACCTTC. This encodes CAISEASRFGYTF.

This clone has only a few counts. J is TRBJ2-6 and V is TRBV19; TRBD2 is a possible D gene (7 bases). V was cut by 2 bases and J by 4 bases, with 15 bases left in between. Germline V gene data show CDR1 as LNHDA and CDR2 as SQIVND (reference sequence). The length of the CDR3 is 17 residues. The CDR3 bases are TGTGCCAGTAGTATAAGGCACCGGGGGGCCGGGGCCAACGTCCTGACTTTC. Amino acid sequence: CASSIRHRGAGANVLTF.

This chain connects TRBV10-3 to TRBJ2-5, with D uncertain. Germline-derived CDR1 and CDR2 are ENHRY and SYGVKD. Trimming took off 0 bases at V and 5 bases at J, with 10 bases between the two ends. CDR3 length: 14 residues. Here the CDR3 DNA reads TGTGCCATCAGTGAGTCTCCCAACGGGGAGACCCAGTACTTC. Amino acids: CAISESPNGETQYF.

The chain has TRBV28 and TRBJ1-5; 11 nucleotides match TRBD1. CDR3 length equals 18 residues. The germline gives CDR1 MDHEN, CDR2 SYDVKM. J gave up 2 bases and V 2 bases, and 8 bases lay outside the gene matches. This CDR3 is CASSLNGQGAEGNQPQHF. The CDR3 bases are TGTGCCAGCAGTTTAAACGGACAGGGGGCTGAAGGCAATCAGCCCCAGCATTTT.

V and J are TRBV19 and TRBJ1-3; no reliable D call. Germline assignment: CDR1 LNHDA and CDR2 SQIVND (reference sequence). V was shortened by 6 bases and J by 0 bases, with 18 bases between the two germline ends. The CDR3 is made up of 17 amino acids. The CDR3 DNA reads TGTGCCAGTAGCCGTCGAGGACCCGAGAGCTCTGGAAACACCATATATTTT. It yields the protein CASSRRGPESSGNTIYF. Together with reference TRBV19 and TRBJ1-3, the CDR3 gives the full variable domain: DGGITQSPKYLFRKEGQNVTLSCEQNLNHDAMYWYRQDPGQGLRLIYYSQIVNDFQKGDIAEGYSVSREKKESFPLTVTSAQKNPTAFYLCASSRRGPESSGNTIYFGEGSWLTVV.

The chain carries TRBV27 and TRBJ1-2; 7 positions agree with TRBD1. V was clipped by 8 bases and J by 7 bases; unmatched bases: 7. From germline, CDR1 is MNHEY and CDR2 SMNVEV (reference sequence). This CDR3 has 12 residues. CDR3 nucleotide sequence: TGTGCCAGCGGTGACAGGGATCTTGGCTACACCTTC. Protein: CASGDRDLGYTF.

The V and J genes are TRBV7-9 and TRBJ1-3, with D unresolved. This CDR3 spans 16 amino acids. The V end was cut by 5 bases, the J end by 2 bases, with 16 bases between. CDR1 is SEHNR, CDR2 FQNEAQ, per germline (reference sequence). In DNA, the CDR3 is TGTGCCAGCAGCAACCAACAGCGAGATACTGGAAACACCATATATTTT. Translation: CASSNQQRDTGNTIYF.

V usage is TRBV7-2 and J usage is TRBJ2-7; 12 bases are a match to TRBD1. The V segment lost 5 bases and the J segment 6 bases; nucleotides outside the gene matches: 8. The CDR3 contains 15 residues. Looked up from germline, CDR1 is SGHTA and CDR2 is FQGNSA. In nucleotides, the CDR3 is TGTGCCAGCAGCCCACCGGGACAGGGGGCTCGCGAGCAGTACTTC. Translating it yields CASSPPGQGAREQYF.

The chain has TRBV19 and TRBJ2-1; possibly TRBD1 for D (6 bases). V was pared by 1 base and J by 2 bases, with 9 bases between. Germline CDR1 and CDR2: LNHDA and SQIVND (reference sequence). The CDR3 extends over 15 amino acids. This chain's CDR3 is CASSIARGPYNEQFF. Here the CDR3 DNA reads TGTGCCAGTAGTATAGCCAGGGGTCCCTACAATGAGCAGTTCTTC.

In nucleotides, the CDR3 is TGTGCCAGCAGTCCCGGGACACCAAATGAGCAGTTCTTC. It specifies CASSPGTPNEQFF. The chain is built from TRBV6-6 and TRBJ2-1, with D perhaps TRBD1 (6 bases). Trimming shortened V by 5 bases and J by 7 bases, and 12 bases separated the two germline ends. In germline, CDR1 is MNHNY, CDR2 SVGAGI (reference sequence). The CDR3 is 13 residues long.

Regarding this clone: Other nucleotide sequences from this sample produce the same CDR3. V and J are TRBV7-2 and TRBJ2-5; D not resolved. This CDR3 region has 12 residues. V lost 0 bases to trimming and J lost 5 bases, with 4 bases between them. Per germline, CDR1 SGHTA and CDR2 FQGNSA. The CDR3 here is CASSLARETQYF. The CDR3 nucleotides are TGTGCCAGCAGCTTAGCGAGGGAGACCCAGTACTTC. Using reference TRBV7-2 and TRBJ2-5 for the parts outside the CDR3, the full variable domain is GAGVSQSPSNKVTEKGKDVELRCDPISGHTALYWYRQSLGQGLEFLIYFQGNSAPDKSGLPSDRFSAERTGGSVSTLTIQRTQQEDSAVYLCASSLARETQYFGPGTRLLVL.